This TCR beta chain was sequenced during a study of T-cell reconstitution after alpha-beta-depleted transplantation in children. This clonotype was detected many times. The CDR3 totals 16 residues. V lost 0 bases to trimming and J lost 4 bases, with 16 bases between them. The germline CDR1 and CDR2 sequences are DFQATT and SNEGSKA (reference sequence). Molecular barcoding with unique molecular identifiers was used for the TCRbeta library. One entry per CDR3 protein results from TCRdb running MiXCR on the PCR reads. The table lists hundreds of thousands of distinct CDR3 sequences, about 10% of them singletons, with roughly 3.9% in the top ten.

Material: PBMCs from the stem cell graft donor, obtained from the stem cell graft. The chain employs TRBV20-1 and TRBJ2-1; D is possibly TRBD2 (6 bases). This TCR came from a human donor who donated a stem cell graft to a child with acute myeloid leukemia. CDR3 sequence: CSARDIAAGIYNEQFF. Written as DNA, the CDR3 is TGCAGTGCTAGAGATATAGCGGCGGGAATATACAATGAGCAGTTCTTC.